This is a list of T cell receptor beta chains from one sample in a study of vaccination effects on CD4 cells after COVID-19. Antigens of these TCRs are unknown. Method: immunoSEQ multiplex PCR; TCRdb's copy keeps in-frame clones and lacks some. The data hold roughly 45,000 clones, with around 74% observed a single time. This specimen consisted of CD4+ T cells from PBMCs cultured with a peptide pool, obtained before COVID-19 vaccination. These receptors came from a human donor who had a prior SARS-CoV-2 infection. Both conserved end residues are part of each CDR3. Fields, in order: D gene, V gene, clone size, J gene, CDR3 DNA, CDR3 protein. The D gene is left open where the match is weak. Some rows mark clone size as missing; the rest say once, few, many or name a class of expanded clone.

TRBD1	TRBV4-1	-	TRBJ2-6	TGCGCCAGCAGCCAAGACAGGGGGCGCCTAGCAAGTGGGGCCAACGTCCTGACTTTC	CASSQDRGRLASGANVLTF
-	TRBV6-5	-	TRBJ1-1	TGTGCCAGCAGTTACTCGGGGAGAATGAACACTGAAGCTTTCTTT	CASSYSGRMNTEAFF
-	TRBV6-5	-	TRBJ1-1	TGTGCCAGCAGTTACTCGTATTACGGGGGCACTGAAGCTTTCTTT	CASSYSYYGGTEAFF
-	TRBV9	-	TRBJ2-1	TGTGCCAGCAGCTTAGGGGCGGGGGCCTCCTACAATGAGCAGTTCTTC	CASSLGAGASYNEQFF
-	TRBV15	-	TRBJ1-2	TGTGCCACCAGCAGAGAAGGCGGAGCGAGAGGCTATGGCTACACCTTC	CATSREGGARGYGYTF
-	TRBV7-9	-	TRBJ1-6	TGTGCCAGCAACCCCCTCGCGTATAATTCACCCCTCCACTTT	CASNPLAYNSPLHF
-	TRBV13	-	TRBJ2-7	TGTGCCAGCAGCTTACGTCAGGGTATCTACGAGCAGTACTTC	CASSLRQGIYEQYF
-	TRBV7-3	-	TRBJ2-5	TGTGCCAGCAGCTTGTCTACCGTCCAGACCCAGTACTTC	CASSLSTVQTQYF
TRBD1	TRBV5-4	-	TRBJ1-2	TGTGCCAGCAGCTCTCGTCAGACAGGGCCCGCGGTCTGGGGCTACACCTTC	CASSSRQTGPAVWGYTF
-	TRBV5-1	-	TRBJ2-5	TGCGCCAGCAGCTCCCGAATAGGCCCTTATTCCCGGGAGACCCAGTACTTC	CASSSRIGPYSRETQYF
-	TRBV9	-	TRBJ1-5	TGTGCCAGCAGCGTAGGGTGGGGGGTTTGCAATCAGCCCCAGCATTTT	CASSVGWGVCNQPQHF
TRBD1	TRBV5-1	-	TRBJ2-5	TGCGCCAGCAGCTTGGACAGGGGACGAGAGACCCAGTACTTC	CASSLDRGRETQYF
TRBD1	TRBV30	few	TRBJ1-6	TGTGCCTGGAGTGTACTCTGGAGGGGGCTCCATAATTCACCCCTCCACTTT	CAWSVLWRGLHNSPLHF
TRBD2	TRBV7-6	-	TRBJ2-7	TGTGCCAGCAGCTTAGGAACGGGAGGGTACTACGAGCAGTACTTC	CASSLGTGGYYEQYF
-	TRBV7-8	-	TRBJ2-7	TGTGCCAGCCGAAAGTTAACGGGAATCTCCTACGAGCAGTACTTC	CASRKLTGISYEQYF
-	TRBV4-1	once	TRBJ1-2	TGCGCCAGCAGCCAAGAAACAGAGCGCTATGGCTACACCTTC	CASSQETERYGYTF
-	TRBV27	-	TRBJ1-1	TGTGCCAGCAGCCGGGGGGAATCCGGGGGAGCTTTCTTT	CASSRGESGGAFF
-	TRBV5-5	-	TRBJ2-2	TGTGCCAGCAGCTTTATAGAGAACACCGGGGAGCTGTTTTTT	CASSFIENTGELFF
TRBD1	TRBV15	few	TRBJ1-5	TGTGCCACCAGGGAGACAGGGGGACCATATAGCAATCAGCCCCAGCATTTT	CATRETGGPYSNQPQHF
-	TRBV18	-	TRBJ2-5	TGTGCCAGCTCACCATCAGGAAGGGAGACCCAGTACTTC	CASSPSGRETQYF